Listed below are T cell receptor beta chains from one sample, sequenced in a study of T cell repertoires in cytomegalovirus infection. Each CDR3 protein is one row after TCRdb ran MiXCR on the reads. The sample includes 550,000 to 850,000 distinct CDR3 sequences, around 30% of them seen just once. These receptors are not linked to any known antigen. Specimen: cultured PBMCs, collected from culture after CMV antigen stimulation. The receptor set was obtained from a human donor in good health (CMV status not recorded). Some clones in this sample may be carry-over from other donors' samples. Both conserved end residues are part of each CDR3. The D gene is left open where the match is weak. Clone size is given for some rows only: seen once, a few or many times, or a class if the clone is expanded.

TRBJ2-7 TRBV7-9 TRBD1 once CASSLDRVPNEQYF TGTGCCAGCAGCCTGGACAGGGTCCCTAACGAGCAGTACTTC
TRBJ2-2 TRBV4-2 TRBD1 . CASSQDSLQGYTGELFF TGTGCCAGCAGCCAAGATTCGCTACAGGGGTACACCGGGGAGCTGTTTTTT
TRBJ1-6 TRBV2 TRBD1 . CASNRDRIDSPLHF TGTGCCAGCAACCGGGACAGAATAGATTCACCCCTCCACTTT
TRBJ2-3 TRBV7-2 . many CASSLIGGRGTDTQYF TGTGCCAGCAGCTTAATCGGGGGGCGGGGCACAGATACGCAGTATTTT
TRBJ2-5 TRBV7-2 . many CASSLNAGPKTQYF TGTGCCAGCAGCTTGAACGCGGGACCGAAGACCCAGTACTTC
TRBJ2-7 TRBV25-1 . . CASSSTDSYEQYF TGTGCCAGCAGCAGTACCGACTCCTACGAGCAGTACTTC
TRBJ2-7 TRBV7-2 . few CASSQMGYWGEQYF TGTGCCAGCAGCCAGATGGGGTATTGGGGCGAGCAGTACTTC
TRBJ1-4 TRBV6-8 . . CASSYLSREKLFF TGTGCCAGCAGTTACCTATCCCGAGAAAAACTGTTTTTT
TRBJ2-2 TRBV6-2/TRBV6-3 . . CASRLTSTGELFF TGTGCCAGCAGATTAACCAGCACCGGGGAGCTGTTTTTT
TRBJ1-6 TRBV12-3/TRBV12-4 . . CASSFRAGNSPLHF TGTGCCAGCAGTTTCCGGGCAGGGAATTCACCCCTCCACTTT
TRBJ2-1 TRBV25-1 . few CASSEWGGADNEQFF TGTGCCAGCAGTGAATGGGGGGGGGCGGACAATGAGCAGTTCTTC
TRBJ2-7 TRBV28 TRBD1 few CASRNLGTAYEQYF TGTGCCAGCAGAAATCTTGGGACAGCCTACGAGCAGTACTTC
TRBJ1-2 TRBV4-1 . few CASSQELVQLYGYTF TGCGCCAGCAGCCAAGAACTAGTGCAGCTCTATGGCTACACCTTC